The T cell receptor beta chain described here comes from a study of blood T cell repertoires in COVID-19. Study context: There were acute and convalescent COVID-19 samples, and they came from the United States, Italy and Spain.

Here immunoSEQ multiplex PCR was the method, and the copy in TCRdb shows in-frame clones only, minus some. The repertoire has about 150,000 clones, almost 80% of them found once; the top ten carry over 8.5%. This CDR3 spans 19 amino acids. V dropped 0 bases and J dropped 2; count of bases not matched to a gene: 11. Per germline, CDR1 LNHNV and CDR2 YYDKDF (reference sequence). The sequenced sample was peripheral blood. The V call is TRBV15, the J call TRBJ1-5; TRBD1 aligns across 9 bases. This TCR derives from a man aged 50-59 years with active or convalescent COVID-19. The chain's CDR3 is CATSRDPPNRGQGNQPQHF. The CDR3, as DNA: TGTGCCACCAGCAGAGATCCCCCTAACAGGGGGCAAGGCAATCAGCCCCAGCATTTT.